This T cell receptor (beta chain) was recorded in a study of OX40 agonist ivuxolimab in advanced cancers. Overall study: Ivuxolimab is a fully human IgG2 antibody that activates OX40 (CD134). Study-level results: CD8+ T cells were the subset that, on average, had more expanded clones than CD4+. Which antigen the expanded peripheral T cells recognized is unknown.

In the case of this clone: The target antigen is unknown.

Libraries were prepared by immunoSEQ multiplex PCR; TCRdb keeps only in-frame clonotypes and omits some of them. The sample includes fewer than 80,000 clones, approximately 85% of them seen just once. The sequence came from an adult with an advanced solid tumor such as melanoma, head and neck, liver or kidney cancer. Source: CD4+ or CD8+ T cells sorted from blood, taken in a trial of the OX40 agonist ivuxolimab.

CDR3 nucleotide sequence: TGTGCCAGCAGCCAACAAACTAGCACCGGGGAGCTGTTTTTT. Residues: CASSQQTSTGELFF. The chain joins TRBV7-9 to TRBJ2-2; the D gene is possibly TRBD2 (5 bases). This CDR3 has 14 amino acids. Germline lookup yields CDR1 SEHNR and CDR2 FQNEAQ (reference sequence). Trimming removed 5 bases from V and 4 bases from J, with 11 bases in between.